Shown below are 18 T cell receptor beta chains from a single sample sequenced in a study of identical twins. MiXCR, run by TCRdb on the 5' RACE reads, gives a single entry per CDR3 protein. The table shows 700,000 to 950,000 distinct CDR3 sequences, with roughly 12% occurring only once. The same specimen was also included in a second study, on yellow fever vaccine responses in identical twins.

The sequencing input was PBMCs. These receptors came from a woman in her late teens or twenties in good health.

The rearrangement links TRBV7-8 to TRBJ2-2; 9 positions agree with TRBD1. CDR1 and CDR2 (germline): SGHVS, FQNEAQ. This CDR3 has 14 residues. V gave up 10 bases and J gave up 6 bases; unmatched junction bases: 9. CDR3 residues: CATYRTGDPGELFF. In nucleotides, the CDR3 is TGTGCCACCTATAGGACAGGGGATCCCGGGGAGCTGTTTTTT.

This clonotype has more than one count but fewer than ten. J is TRBJ2-2 and V is TRBV6-4, with no clear D. CDR3 length: 16 residues. The V end lost 0 bases, the J end lost 1 base, and 9 bases lay between the germline ends. Germline values: CDR1 MRHNA, CDR2 SNTAGT. The CDR3 sequence is CASSDSAGGNTGELFF. The CDR3 DNA follows: TGTGCCAGCAGTGACTCTGCTGGCGGGAACACCGGGGAGCTGTTTTTT.

This clonotype appeared many times. The chain links TRBV12-3 or TRBV12-4 to TRBJ1-5, with 7 bases that match TRBD1. The CDR3 loop spans 16 amino acids. The J segment lost 5 bases and the V segment lost 5 bases, leaving 12 bases of the junction unmatched. DNA for the CDR3: TGTGCCAGCAGTCCTAGGCGACAGGGTCGGTATCAGCCCCAGCATTTT. Amino acid sequence: CASSPRRQGRYQPQHF.

There are many counts of this clonotype. The chain has TRBV5-1 and TRBJ1-1; tentatively, D is TRBD1 (6 bases). Germline loops: CDR1 SGHRS, CDR2 YFSETQ. The V gene lost 3 bases and the J gene lost 3 bases, with 12 bases spanning the gap. The CDR3 totals 14 residues. The CDR3 is CASSSRGLHTEAFF. The CDR3 DNA reads as TGCGCCAGCAGCTCCAGGGGTCTACACACTGAAGCTTTCTTT.

A word on this clonotype: It is unclear where the CDR3 begins or ends on the DNA, so no DNA is shown, and the CDR3 is as TCRdb lists it. The V gene is TRBV2, the J gene TRBJ2-7; the D call TRBD1 from the table was never checked on the DNA. The CDR3 totals 14 residues, both ends included. In germline, CDR1 is SNHLY, CDR2 FYNNEI. The CDR3 sequence is CASILGTGRYEQYF.

This clonotype was seen a few times. V usage is TRBV20-1 and J usage is TRBJ1-1, with a tentative D call TRBD1 (5 bases). V dropped 3 bases and J dropped 4 bases, with 15 bases sitting between them. This CDR3 contains 14 residues. Per germline, CDR1 DFQATT and CDR2 SNEGSKA (reference sequence). The CDR3 bases are TGCAGTGCTAGTCCGCCTCCGGGGACCACTGAAGCTTTCTTT. Translation: CSASPPPGTTEAFF.

This clonotype was observed a few times. This chain links TRBV28 with TRBJ2-7; TRBD1 aligns across 8 bases. CDR1 is MDHEN and CDR2 is SYDVKM in the germline V gene. CDR3 length equals 15 residues. Unmatched junction bases numbered 8, after V lost 5 bases and J lost 2 bases. CDR3 nucleotides: TGTGCCAGCAGTCTCCCGGGACAGGAGACCTACGAGCAGTACTTC. It encodes CASSLPGQETYEQYF.

The chain recombines TRBV5-1 with TRBJ2-7; D is possibly TRBD1 (5 bases). The length of the CDR3 is 15 residues. Germline-derived CDR1 and CDR2 are SGHRS and YFSETQ. With 0 bases removed from V and 3 bases from J, the gap between germline ends came to 13 bases. The CDR3 here is CASSLDATALYEQYF. DNA of the CDR3: TGCGCCAGCAGCTTGGACGCGACAGCCCTCTACGAGCAGTACTTC.

This clonotype was seen more than once but under ten times. The chain joins TRBV7-9 to TRBJ1-6; possible D gene TRBD1, 6 bases. The CDR3 runs to 15 residues. With 0 bases removed from V and 10 bases from J, the gap between germline ends came to 13 bases. Germline lookup yields CDR1 SEHNR and CDR2 FQNEAQ (reference sequence). The CDR3 nucleotides are TGTGCCAGCAGCTTAGCGGAGGGGGTTTACTCACCCCTCCACTTT. Residues: CASSLAEGVYSPLHF.

This clonotype was counted many times. V is TRBV4-1 and J is TRBJ1-2; D unresolved. The CDR3 contains 13 residues. Germline CDR1 MGHRA, CDR2 YSYEKL. Trimming stripped 4 bases from V and 8 bases from J, with 14 bases between. CDR3 DNA: TGCGCCAGCAGCCGGATCGTTCTTCGGGGCTACACCTTC. Amino acids: CASSRIVLRGYTF.

The J gene is TRBJ2-2, the V gene TRBV12-3 or TRBV12-4; no clear D gene. The CDR3 is 14 amino acids. The ends were cut back, 3 bases at V and 2 bases at J, with 7 bases in the middle. The CDR3 sequence: CASSFKRNTGELFF. CDR3 nucleotides: TGTGCCAGCAGTTTCAAACGAAACACCGGGGAGCTGTTTTTT.

This clonotype was observed a handful of times. The chain carries TRBV20-1 and TRBJ2-5, with D perhaps TRBD2 (6 bases). The CDR3 has 12 amino acids. The V gene's germline CDR1 is DFQATT and CDR2 SNEGSKA (reference sequence). The V gene lost 7 bases and the J gene lost 2 bases, with 11 bases spanning the gap. The CDR3 DNA reads as TGCAGTGGGCGCGGGAAGCAAGAGACCCAGTACTTC. Translated: CSGRGKQETQYF.

CDR3 in amino acids: CASSLLGPSSYNEQFF. CDR3 DNA sequence: TGCGCCAGCAGCTTGCTCGGCCCGAGCTCCTACAATGAGCAGTTCTTC. The chain links TRBV5-1 to TRBJ2-1; unclear D gene. The germline V gene has CDR1 SGHRS and CDR2 YFSETQ. CDR3 length: 16 amino acids. Trimming took 1 base from V and 0 from J, leaving 11 bases between them.

This clonotype was detected only a few times. The rearrangement links TRBV6-4 to TRBJ2-2; D not certain. V dropped 6 bases and J dropped 4 bases, with 12 bases sitting between them. This CDR3 contains 14 residues. Per germline, CDR1 MRHNA and CDR2 SNTAGT. CDR3 region: CASSEYPGTGELFF. The DNA for the CDR3 is TGTGCCAGCAGCGAGTACCCAGGCACCGGGGAGCTGTTTTTT.

This clonotype was seen many times. The CDR3 sequence: CASSDSYEQYF. The CDR3 nucleotides read TGTGCCAGCAGTGACTCCTACGAGCAGTACTTC. V usage is TRBV2 and J usage is TRBJ2-7; D is uncertain. Trimming shortened V by 3 bases and J by 0 bases, and 0 bases separated the two germline ends. Germline V gene sequence: CDR1 SNHLY, CDR2 FYNNEI. The CDR3 extends over 11 amino acids.

In its sample, this clonotype was seen a few times. The chain combines TRBV24-1 with TRBJ1-5, with D possibly matching TRBD1 (6 bases). CDR1 is KGHDR, CDR2 SFDVKD, per germline. This CDR3 comprises 15 residues. Trimming removed 8 bases from V and 1 base from J, with 14 bases in between. CDR3 sequence (DNA): TGTGCCACCATGGCGGGGGGCCTGAGCAATCAGCCCCAGCATTTT. Protein product: CATMAGGLSNQPQHF.

This chain connects TRBV27 to TRBJ1-1, with D possibly TRBD1 on 6 matching bases. The length of the CDR3 is 15 residues. Germline V gene lookup returns CDR1 MNHEY and CDR2 SMNVEV (reference sequence). V gave up 4 bases and J gave up 2 bases, with 14 bases separating them. The CDR3 DNA reads TGTGCCAGCAGTTGGTCAGGGGTCGTCAACACTGAAGCTTTCTTT. Protein: CASSWSGVVNTEAFF.

The V gene is TRBV5-6, the J gene TRBJ1-1; D might be TRBD1 (5 bases). This CDR3 contains 15 residues. V lost 1 base, J lost 1 base, and 11 bases lay in between. CDR1 is SGHDT and CDR2 is YYEEEE in the germline V gene. This CDR3 reads CASSLNRQRNTEAFF. CDR3 nucleotides: TGTGCCAGCAGCTTGAACCGACAGCGGAACACTGAAGCTTTCTTT. Supplemented by reference TRBV5-6 and TRBJ1-1, the full variable domain reads DAGVTQSPTHLIKTRGQQVTLRCSPKSGHDTVSWYQQALGQGPQFIFQYYEEEERQRGNFPDRFSGHQFPNYSSELNVNALLLGDSALYLCASSLNRQRNTEAFFGQGTRLTVV.